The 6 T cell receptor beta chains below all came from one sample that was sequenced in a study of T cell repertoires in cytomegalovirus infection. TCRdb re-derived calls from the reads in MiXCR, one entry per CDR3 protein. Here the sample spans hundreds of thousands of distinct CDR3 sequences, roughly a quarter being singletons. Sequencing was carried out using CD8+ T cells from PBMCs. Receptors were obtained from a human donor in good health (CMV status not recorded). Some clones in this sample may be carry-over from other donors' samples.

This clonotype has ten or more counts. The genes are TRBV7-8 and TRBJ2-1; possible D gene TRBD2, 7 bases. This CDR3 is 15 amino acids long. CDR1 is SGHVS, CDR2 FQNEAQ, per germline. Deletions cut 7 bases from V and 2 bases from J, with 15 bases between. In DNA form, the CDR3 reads TGTGCCAGCATCGTAGGGGGGGCCGCCTACAATGAGCAGTTCTTC. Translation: CASIVGGAAYNEQFF.

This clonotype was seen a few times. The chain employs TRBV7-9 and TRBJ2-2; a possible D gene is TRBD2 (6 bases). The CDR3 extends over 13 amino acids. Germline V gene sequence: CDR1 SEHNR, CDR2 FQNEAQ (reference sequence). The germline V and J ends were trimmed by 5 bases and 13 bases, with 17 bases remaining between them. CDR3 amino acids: CASSLGTPGGLFF. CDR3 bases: TGTGCCAGCAGCCTCGGGACTCCCGGAGGGCTGTTTTTT.

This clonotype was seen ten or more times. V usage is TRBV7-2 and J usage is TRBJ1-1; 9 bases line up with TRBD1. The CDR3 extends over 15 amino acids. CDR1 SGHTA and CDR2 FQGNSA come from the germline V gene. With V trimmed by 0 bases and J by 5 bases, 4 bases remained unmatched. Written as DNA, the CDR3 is TGTGCCAGCAGCTTAGCGGGGACAGGGAGGACTGAAGCTTTCTTT. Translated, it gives CASSLAGTGRTEAFF.

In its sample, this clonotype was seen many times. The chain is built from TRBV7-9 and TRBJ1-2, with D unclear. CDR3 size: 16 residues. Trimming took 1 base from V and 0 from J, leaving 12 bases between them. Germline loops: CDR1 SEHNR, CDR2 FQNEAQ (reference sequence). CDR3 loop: CASSLVSTEANYGYTF. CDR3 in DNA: TGTGCCAGCAGCTTAGTAAGCACCGAAGCTAACTATGGCTACACCTTC.

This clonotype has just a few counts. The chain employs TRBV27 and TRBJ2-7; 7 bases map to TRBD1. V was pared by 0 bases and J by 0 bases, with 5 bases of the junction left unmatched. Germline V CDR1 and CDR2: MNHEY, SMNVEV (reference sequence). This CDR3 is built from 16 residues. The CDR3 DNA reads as TGTGCCAGCAGTTTATCGAGGGGGCGAGGCTCCTACGAGCAGTACTTC. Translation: CASSLSRGRGSYEQYF.

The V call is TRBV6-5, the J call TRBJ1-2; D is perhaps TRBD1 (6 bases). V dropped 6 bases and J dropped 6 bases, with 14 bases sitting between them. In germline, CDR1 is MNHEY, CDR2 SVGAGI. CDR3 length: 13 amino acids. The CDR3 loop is CASSPGTTNGYTF. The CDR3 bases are TGTGCCAGCAGCCCCGGGACAACGAATGGCTACACCTTC.